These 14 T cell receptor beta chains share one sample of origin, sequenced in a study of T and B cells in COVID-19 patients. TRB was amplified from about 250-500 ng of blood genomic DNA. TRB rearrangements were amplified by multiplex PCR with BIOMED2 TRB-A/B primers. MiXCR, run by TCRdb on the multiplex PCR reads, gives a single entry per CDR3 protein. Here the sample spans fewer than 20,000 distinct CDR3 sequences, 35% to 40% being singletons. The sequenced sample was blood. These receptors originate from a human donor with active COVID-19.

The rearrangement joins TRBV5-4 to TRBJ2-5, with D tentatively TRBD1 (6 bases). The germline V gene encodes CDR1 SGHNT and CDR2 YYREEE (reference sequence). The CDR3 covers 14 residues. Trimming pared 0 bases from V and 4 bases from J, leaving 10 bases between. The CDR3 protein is CASSLDQGRETQYF. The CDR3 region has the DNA TGTGCCAGCAGCTTGGATCAGGGGAGAGAGACCCAGTACTTC.

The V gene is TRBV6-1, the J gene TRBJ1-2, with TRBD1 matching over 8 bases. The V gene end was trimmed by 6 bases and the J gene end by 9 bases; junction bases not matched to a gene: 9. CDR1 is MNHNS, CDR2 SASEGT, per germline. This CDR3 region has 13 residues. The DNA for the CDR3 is TGTGCCAGCAGGCCAGGACAGGGCGCTAGCTACACCTTC. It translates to CASRPGQGASYTF.

The CDR3: CASSLGGGGRYGYTF. The DNA of the CDR3 is TGTGCCAGCAGCTTGGGTGGAGGGGGACGCTATGGCTACACCTTC. The J gene is TRBJ1-2, the V gene TRBV5-4; D may be TRBD1 (6 bases). The CDR3 consists of 15 residues. The germline V gene encodes CDR1 SGHNT and CDR2 YYREEE (reference sequence). The V gene lost 0 bases and the J gene lost 4 bases, with 13 bases spanning the gap.

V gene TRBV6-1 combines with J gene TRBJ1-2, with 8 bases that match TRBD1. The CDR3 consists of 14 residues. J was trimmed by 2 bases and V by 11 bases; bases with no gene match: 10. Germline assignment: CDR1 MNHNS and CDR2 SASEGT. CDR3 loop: CASVVGTGNYGYTF. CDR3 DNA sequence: TGTGCCTCCGTGGTCGGGACAGGCAACTATGGCTACACCTTC.

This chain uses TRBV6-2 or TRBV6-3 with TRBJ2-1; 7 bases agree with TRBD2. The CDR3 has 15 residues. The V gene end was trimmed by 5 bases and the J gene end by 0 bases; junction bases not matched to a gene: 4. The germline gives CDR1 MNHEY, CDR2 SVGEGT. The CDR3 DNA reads TGTGCCAGCAGTCTAGCGGAGAGCTCCTACAATGAGCAGTTCTTC. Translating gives CASSLAESSYNEQFF.

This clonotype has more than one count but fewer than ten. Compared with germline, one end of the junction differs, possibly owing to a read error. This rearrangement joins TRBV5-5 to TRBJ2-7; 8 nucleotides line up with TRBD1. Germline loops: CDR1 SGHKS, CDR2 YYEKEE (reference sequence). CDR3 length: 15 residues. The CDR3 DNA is TGTGCCAGCAGTTTGGACAGGGAGAGCTCCTACGAGCAGTACTTC. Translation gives CASSLDRESSYEQYF.

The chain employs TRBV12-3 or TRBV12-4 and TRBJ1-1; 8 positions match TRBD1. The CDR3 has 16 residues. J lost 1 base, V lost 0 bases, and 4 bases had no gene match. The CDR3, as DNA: TGTGCCAGCAGTTTAGCCTTTGGACAGGGGAACACTGAAGCTTTCTTT. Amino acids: CASSLAFGQGNTEAFF.

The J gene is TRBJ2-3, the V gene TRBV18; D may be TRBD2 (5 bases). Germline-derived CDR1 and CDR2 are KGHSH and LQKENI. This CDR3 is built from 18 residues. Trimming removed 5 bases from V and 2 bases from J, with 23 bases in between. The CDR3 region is CASSELPRPRRPTDTQYF. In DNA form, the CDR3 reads TGTGCCAGCTCAGAACTTCCTCGGCCCCGGAGGCCCACAGATACGCAGTATTTT.

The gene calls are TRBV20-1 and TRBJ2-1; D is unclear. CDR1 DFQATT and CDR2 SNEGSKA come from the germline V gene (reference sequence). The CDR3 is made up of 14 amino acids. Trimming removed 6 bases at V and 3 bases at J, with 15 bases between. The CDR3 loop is CSANQQDGYNEQFF. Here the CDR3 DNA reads TGCAGTGCCAACCAGCAGGACGGCTACAATGAGCAGTTCTTC.

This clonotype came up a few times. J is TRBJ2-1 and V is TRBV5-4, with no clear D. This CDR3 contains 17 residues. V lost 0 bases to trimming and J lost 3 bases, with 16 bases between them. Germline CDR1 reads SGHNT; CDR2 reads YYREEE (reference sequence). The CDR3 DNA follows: TGTGCCAGCAGCTTGGGGATTGGGCAGCCGCACTACAATGAGCAGTTCTTC. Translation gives CASSLGIGQPHYNEQFF.

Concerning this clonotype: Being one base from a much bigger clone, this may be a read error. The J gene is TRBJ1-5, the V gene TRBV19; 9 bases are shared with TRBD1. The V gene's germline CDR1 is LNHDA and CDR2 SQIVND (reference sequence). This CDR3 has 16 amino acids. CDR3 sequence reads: CASKDRGLTGNQPKHF. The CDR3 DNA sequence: TGTGCCAGTAAGGACAGGGGATTAACGGGCAATCAGCCCAAGCATTTT. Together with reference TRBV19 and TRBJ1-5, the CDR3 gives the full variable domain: DGGITQSPKYLFRKEGQNVTLSCEQNLNHDAMYWYRQDPGQGLRLIYYSQIVNDFQKGDIAEGYSVSREKKESFPLTVTSAQKNPTAFYLCASKDRGLTGNQPKHFGDGTRLSIL.

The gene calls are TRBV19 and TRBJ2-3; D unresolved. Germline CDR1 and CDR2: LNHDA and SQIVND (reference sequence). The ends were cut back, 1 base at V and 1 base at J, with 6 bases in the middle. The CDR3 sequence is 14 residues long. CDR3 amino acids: CASSIGFGTDTQYF. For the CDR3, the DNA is TGTGCCAGTAGTATAGGGTTCGGCACAGATACGCAGTATTTT.

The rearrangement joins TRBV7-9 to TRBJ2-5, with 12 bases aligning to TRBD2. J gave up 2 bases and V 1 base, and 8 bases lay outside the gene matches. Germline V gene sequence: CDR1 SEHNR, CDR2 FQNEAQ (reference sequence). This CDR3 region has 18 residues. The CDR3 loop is CASSLVPSGGVTQETQYF. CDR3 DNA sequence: TGTGCCAGCAGCTTAGTTCCTAGCGGGGGGGTCACTCAAGAGACCCAGTACTTC. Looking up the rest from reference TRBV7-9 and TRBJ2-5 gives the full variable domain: DTGVSQNPRHKITKRGQNVTFRCDPISEHNRLYWYRQTLGQGPEFLTYFQNEAQLEKSRLLSDRFSAERPKGSFSTLEIQRTEQGDSAMYLCASSLVPSGGVTQETQYFGPGTRLLVL.

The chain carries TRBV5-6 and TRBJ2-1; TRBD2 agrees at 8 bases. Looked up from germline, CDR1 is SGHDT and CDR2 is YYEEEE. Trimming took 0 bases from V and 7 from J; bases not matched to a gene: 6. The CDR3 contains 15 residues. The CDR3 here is CASSLASGGENEQFF. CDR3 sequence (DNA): TGTGCCAGCAGCTTGGCCAGCGGGGGAGAGAATGAGCAGTTCTTC.